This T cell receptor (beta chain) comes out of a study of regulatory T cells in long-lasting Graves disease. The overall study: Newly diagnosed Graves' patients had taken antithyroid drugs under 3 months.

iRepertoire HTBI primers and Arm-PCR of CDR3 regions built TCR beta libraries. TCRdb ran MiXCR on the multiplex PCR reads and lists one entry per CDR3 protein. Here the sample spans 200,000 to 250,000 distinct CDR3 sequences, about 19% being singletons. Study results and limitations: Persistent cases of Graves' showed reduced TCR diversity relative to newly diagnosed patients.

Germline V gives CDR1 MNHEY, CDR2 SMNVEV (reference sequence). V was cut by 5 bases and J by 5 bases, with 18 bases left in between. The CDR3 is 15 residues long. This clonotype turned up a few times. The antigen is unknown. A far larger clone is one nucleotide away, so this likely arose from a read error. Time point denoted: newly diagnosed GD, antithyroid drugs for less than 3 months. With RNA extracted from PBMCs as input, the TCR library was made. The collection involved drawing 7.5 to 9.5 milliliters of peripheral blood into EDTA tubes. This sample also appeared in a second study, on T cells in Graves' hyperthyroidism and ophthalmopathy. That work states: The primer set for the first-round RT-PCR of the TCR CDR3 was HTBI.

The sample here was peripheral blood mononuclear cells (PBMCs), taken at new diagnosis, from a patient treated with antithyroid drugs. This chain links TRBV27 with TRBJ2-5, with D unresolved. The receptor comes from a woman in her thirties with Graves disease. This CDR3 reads CASSEDDGSRETQYF. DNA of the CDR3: TGTGCCAGCAGTGAAGATGATGGTAGTCGGGAGACCCAGTACTTC.